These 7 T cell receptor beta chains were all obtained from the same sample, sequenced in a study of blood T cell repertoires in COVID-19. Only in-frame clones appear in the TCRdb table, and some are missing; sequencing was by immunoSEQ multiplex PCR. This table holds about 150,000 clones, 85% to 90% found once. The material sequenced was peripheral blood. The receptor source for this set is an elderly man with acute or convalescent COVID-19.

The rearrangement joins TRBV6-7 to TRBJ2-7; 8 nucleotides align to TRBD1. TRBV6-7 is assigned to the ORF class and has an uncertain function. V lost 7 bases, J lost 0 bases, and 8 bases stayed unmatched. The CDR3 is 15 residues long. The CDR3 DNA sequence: TGTGCCAGCACTCCCCCAGGGGGCCTCTCCTACGAGCAGTACTTC. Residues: CASTPPGGLSYEQYF.

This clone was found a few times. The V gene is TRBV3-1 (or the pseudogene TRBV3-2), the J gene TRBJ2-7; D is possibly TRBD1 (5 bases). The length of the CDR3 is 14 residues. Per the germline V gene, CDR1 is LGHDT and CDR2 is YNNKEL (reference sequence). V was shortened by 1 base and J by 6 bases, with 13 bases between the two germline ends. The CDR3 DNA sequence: TGTGCCAGCAGCCAAGGTCCCCTAAGGGGCGAGCAGTACTTC. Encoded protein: CASSQGPLRGEQYF.

This CDR3 reads CASSSGDTQYF. In nucleotides, the CDR3 is TGTGCCAGCAGTTCGGGGGATACGCAGTATTTT. This chain joins TRBV6-4 and TRBJ2-3; tentative D call: TRBD2 (5 bases). The CDR3 extends over 11 amino acids. In germline, CDR1 is MRHNA, CDR2 SNTAGT. V shed 5 bases and J shed 6 bases, with 6 bases lying between them.

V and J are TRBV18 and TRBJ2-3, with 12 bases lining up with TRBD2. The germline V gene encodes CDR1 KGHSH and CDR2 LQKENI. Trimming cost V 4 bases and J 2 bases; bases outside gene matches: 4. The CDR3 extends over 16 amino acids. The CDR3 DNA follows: TGTGCCAGCTCACTCACTAGCGGGGGGACCACAGATACGCAGTATTTT. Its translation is CASSLTSGGTTDTQYF.

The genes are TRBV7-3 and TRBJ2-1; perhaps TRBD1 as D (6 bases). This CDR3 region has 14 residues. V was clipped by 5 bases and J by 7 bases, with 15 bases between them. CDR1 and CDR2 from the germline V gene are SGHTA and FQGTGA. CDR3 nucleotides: TGTGCCAGCAGCGGGACAATCGGGACGAATGAGCAGTTCTTC. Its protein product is CASSGTIGTNEQFF.

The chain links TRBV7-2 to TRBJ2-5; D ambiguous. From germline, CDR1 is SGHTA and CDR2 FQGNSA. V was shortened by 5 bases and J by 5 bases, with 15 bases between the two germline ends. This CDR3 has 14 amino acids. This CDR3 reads CASSNRPPGETQYF. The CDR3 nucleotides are TGTGCCAGCAGCAACCGGCCCCCCGGGGAGACCCAGTACTTC. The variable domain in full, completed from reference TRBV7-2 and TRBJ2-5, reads GAGVSQSPSNKVTEKGKDVELRCDPISGHTALYWYRQSLGQGLEFLIYFQGNSAPDKSGLPSDRFSAERTGGSVSTLTIQRTQQEDSAVYLCASSNRPPGETQYFGPGTRLLVL.

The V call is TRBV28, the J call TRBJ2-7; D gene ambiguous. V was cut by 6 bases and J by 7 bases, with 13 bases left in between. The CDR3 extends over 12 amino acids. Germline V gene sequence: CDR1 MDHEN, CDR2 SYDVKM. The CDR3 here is CASSPPIGEQYF. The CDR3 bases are TGTGCCAGCAGCCCGCCGATCGGGGAGCAGTACTTC.